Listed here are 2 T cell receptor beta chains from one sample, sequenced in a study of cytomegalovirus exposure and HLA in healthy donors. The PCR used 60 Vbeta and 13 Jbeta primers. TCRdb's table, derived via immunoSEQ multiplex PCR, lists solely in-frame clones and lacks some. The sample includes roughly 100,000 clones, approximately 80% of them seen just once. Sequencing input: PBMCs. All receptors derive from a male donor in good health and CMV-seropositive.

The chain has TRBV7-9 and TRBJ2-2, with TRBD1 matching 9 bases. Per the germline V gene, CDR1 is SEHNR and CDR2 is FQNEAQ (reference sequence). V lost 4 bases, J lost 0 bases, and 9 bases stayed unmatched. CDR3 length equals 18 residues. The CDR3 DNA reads TGTGCCAGCAGCTATCTGGGCCGGACAGGGGCGAACACCGGGGAGCTGTTTTTT. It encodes CASSYLGRTGANTGELFF.

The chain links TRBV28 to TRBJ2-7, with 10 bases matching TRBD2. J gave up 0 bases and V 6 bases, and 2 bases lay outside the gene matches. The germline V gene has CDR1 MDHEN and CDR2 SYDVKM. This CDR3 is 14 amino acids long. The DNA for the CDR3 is TGTGCCAGCAGCTCTAGCGGGAGCTCCTACGAGCAGTACTTC. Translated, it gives CASSSSGSSYEQYF.